This TCR beta chain was profiled in a study of cytomegalovirus exposure and HLA in healthy donors. The study's findings and limits: Across HLA loci, a later analysis found differing TCR association rates, with DRB1 most and HLA-C fewest. Data from an earlier analysis indicated that most TCR beta V segments were productive either about 87% or about 30% of the time. Listed as cytomegalovirus-associated were 150 to 200 TCR beta chains. Among the sequence variants, a highly shared cluster was likely an artifact of sequencing.

The CDR3 runs to 15 residues. Germline CDR1 reads LNHDA; CDR2 reads SQIVND (reference sequence). The V end was cut by 8 bases, the J end by 7 bases, with 20 bases between. A multiplex PCR was run with 60 Vbeta primers and 13 Jbeta primers. Clones were sequenced by immunoSEQ multiplex PCR, and TCRdb holds only the in-frame ones, with some missing. The top ten hold 13% to 15% of the sample, which has 150,000 to 200,000 clones, approximately 80% seen once. With respect to this clone: Its antigen is currently unknown.

Sequences were obtained from PBMCs. The chain combines TRBV19 with TRBJ2-2; perhaps TRBD2 as D (6 bases). The sequence came from a woman aged 25 to 39 in good health and CMV-seropositive. The CDR3 region is CASLGRDSEGGELFF. DNA of the CDR3: TGTGCCAGTCTTGGGCGGGACTCTGAAGGCGGGGAGCTGTTTTTT.